This T cell receptor (beta chain) derives from a study of CD8+CD57+ T cells in acquired aplastic anemia (dated by TCRdb to 2017 to 2018). The study in broad terms: On average, sorted CD4+ and CD8+ cells yielded about 3 ug of extracted DNA, with a range of roughly 0.19 to 27.4 ug. A CD8+CD57+ expansion meant a frequency higher than the mean frequency seen in healthy subjects. What the research found in general, with its limitations: No significant difference in CD8+ Simpson's diversity was found between patients and healthy controls (P=0.060). Although 25 to 30 CD8+ CDR3 sequences were shared by patients and controls, these sequences appeared highly expressed in patients and within the immunodominant clones of patients.

About this clonotype itself: Its antigen is unknown. No qualities accompany the bases; no much larger clone lies one base away.

Patients chosen for sequencing had shown expansion of CD8+CD57+ cells by flow cytometry. Every patient had a diagnosis of severe acquired aplastic anemia based on International Study of Aplastic Anemia and Agranulocytosis and Camitta criteria. At the time blood was sampled, none of the patients had received any therapy. The study deep-sequenced TCR repertoires of sorted CD4+ and CD8+ blood T cells from severe aplastic anemia patients and healthy subjects. Patients were enrolled in the USA under clinicaltrials.gov protocols 00001620, 01623167, 00001397, 00071045, 00081523 and 00961064. Ficoll-Paque density gradient centrifugation was used to isolate peripheral blood mononuclear cells. CD4+ and CD8+ T cells were sorted by FACS or magnetic beads before DNA extraction. Profiling of TCR beta VDJ combinations and CDR3 sequences used genomic DNA as the template. An Illumina HiSeq 2000 was used for TCR repertoire sequencing. The original pipeline was this. TRBV/TRBJ rearrangement plots, CDR3 size and DJ length profiles, and Simpson's diversity index were used to evaluate the repertoires. Whichever DNA sequence was most abundant in the deep sequencing data was defined as the immunodominant clone. CDR3 amino acid sequences were checked for sharing across subjects and were also compared against the VDJdb database and published repertoires. The public reads were run again by TCRdb, first through fastp at Q25 and then through MiXCR, and only productive beta chains were kept. When rows share a CDR3 protein, they turn into one entry using the most common DNA and genes. These V and J calls derive from TCRdb rather than the authors' analysis. Present in this sample are approximately 220,000 distinct CDR3 sequences, over 40% of which were seen just once. Around 20% of the sample is in the top ten clones.

This TCR derives from a human donor with aplastic anemia. The material sequenced was sorted CD4+, CD8+, or CD8+CD57+ T cells (not recorded which) from PBMCs.

The nucleotide sequence reads TGTGCCAGCAGCCCGCGGGCAGGGAAGGCCTACGAGCAGTACGTC. It codes for CASSPRAGKAYEQYV. This receptor chain uses TRBV9 and TRBJ2-7, with the D call perhaps TRBD1 or TRBD2, as 5 bases match in each case. There are 15 amino acids in the CDR3, from cysteine to valine inclusive. Just the 45-base CDR3 DNA is kept, in frame starting at base 1. V is cut by 4 bases and J by 2 bases, and the space between the germline ends is 16 bases. The germline V gene sets CDR1 to SGDLS and CDR2 to YYNGEE.